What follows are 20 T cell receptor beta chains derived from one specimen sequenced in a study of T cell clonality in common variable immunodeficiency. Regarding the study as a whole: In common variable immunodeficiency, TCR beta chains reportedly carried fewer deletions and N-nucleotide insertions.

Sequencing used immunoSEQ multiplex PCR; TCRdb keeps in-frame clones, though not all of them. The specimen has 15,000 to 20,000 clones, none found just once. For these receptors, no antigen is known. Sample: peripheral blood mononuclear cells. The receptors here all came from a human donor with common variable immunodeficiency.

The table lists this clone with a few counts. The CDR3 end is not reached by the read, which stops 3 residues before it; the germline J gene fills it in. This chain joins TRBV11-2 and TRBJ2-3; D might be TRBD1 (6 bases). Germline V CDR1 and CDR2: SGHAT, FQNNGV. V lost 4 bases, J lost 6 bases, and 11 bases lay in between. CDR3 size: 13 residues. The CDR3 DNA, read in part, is TGTGCCAGCAGCTCAGAGAGGGGGGATACG. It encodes CASSSERGDT. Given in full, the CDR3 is CASSSERGDTQYF.

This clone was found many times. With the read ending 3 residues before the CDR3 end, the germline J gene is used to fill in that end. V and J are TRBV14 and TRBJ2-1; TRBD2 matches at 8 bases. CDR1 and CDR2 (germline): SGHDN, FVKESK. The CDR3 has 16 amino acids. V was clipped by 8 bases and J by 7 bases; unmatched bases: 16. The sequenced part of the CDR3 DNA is TGTGCCAGCGCAAGGAGGGCGGGAGGAAGGGCGAATGAG. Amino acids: CASARRAGGRANE. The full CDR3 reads CASARRAGGRANEQFF.

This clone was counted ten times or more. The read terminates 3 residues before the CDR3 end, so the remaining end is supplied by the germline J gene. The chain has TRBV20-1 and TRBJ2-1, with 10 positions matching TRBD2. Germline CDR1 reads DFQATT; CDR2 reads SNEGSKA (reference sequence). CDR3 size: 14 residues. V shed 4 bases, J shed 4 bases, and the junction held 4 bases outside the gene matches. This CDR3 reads CSATGLAVYNEQFF. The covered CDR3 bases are TGCAGTGCTACCGGACTAGCGGTTTACAATGAG.

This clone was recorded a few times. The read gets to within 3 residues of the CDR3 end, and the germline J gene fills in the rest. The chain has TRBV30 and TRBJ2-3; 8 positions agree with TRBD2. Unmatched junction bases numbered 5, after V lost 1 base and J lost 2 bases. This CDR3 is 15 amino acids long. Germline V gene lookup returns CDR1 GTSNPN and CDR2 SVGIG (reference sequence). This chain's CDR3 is CAWSELAGYTDTQYF. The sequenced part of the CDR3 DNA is TGTGCCTGGAGTGAGTTAGCGGGATACACAGATACG.

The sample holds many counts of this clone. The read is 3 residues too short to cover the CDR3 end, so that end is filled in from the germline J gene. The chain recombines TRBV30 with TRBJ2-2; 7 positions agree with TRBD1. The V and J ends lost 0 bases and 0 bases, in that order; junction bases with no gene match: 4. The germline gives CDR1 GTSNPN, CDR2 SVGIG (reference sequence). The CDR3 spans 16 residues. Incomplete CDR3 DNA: TGTGCCTGGAGTGTTTTTGGGACAGCGAACACCGGGGAG. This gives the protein CAWSVFGTANTGE. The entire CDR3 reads CAWSVFGTANTGELFF.

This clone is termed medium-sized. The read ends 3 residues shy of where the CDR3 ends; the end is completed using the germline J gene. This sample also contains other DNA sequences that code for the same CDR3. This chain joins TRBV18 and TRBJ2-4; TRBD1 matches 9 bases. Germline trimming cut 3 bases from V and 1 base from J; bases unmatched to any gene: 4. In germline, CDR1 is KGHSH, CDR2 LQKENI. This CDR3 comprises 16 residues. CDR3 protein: CASSPGQGMAKNIQYF. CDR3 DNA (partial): TGTGCCAGCTCACCGGGACAGGGTATGGCCAAAAACATT.

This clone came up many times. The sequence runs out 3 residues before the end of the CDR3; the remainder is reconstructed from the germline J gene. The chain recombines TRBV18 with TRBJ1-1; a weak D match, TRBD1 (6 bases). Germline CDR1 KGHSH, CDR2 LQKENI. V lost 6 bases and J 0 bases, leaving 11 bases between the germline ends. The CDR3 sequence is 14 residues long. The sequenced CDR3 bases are TGTGCCAGCTCCCCCGGGACACTGAACACTGAA. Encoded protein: CASSPGTLNTE. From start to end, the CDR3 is CASSPGTLNTEAFF.

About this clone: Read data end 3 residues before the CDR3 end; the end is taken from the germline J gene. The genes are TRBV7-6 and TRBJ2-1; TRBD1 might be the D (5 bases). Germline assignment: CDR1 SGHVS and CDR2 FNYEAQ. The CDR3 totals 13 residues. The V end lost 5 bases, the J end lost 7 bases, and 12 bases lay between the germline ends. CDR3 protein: CASSTGGENEQFF. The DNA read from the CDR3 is TGTGCCAGCAGCACAGGCGGAGAGAATGAG.

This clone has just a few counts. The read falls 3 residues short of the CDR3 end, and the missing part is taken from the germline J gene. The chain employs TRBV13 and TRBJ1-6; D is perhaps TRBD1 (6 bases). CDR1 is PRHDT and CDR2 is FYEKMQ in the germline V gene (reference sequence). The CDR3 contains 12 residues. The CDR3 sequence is CASSYRGAALHF. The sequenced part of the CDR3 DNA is TGTGCCAGCAGCTACCGGGGGGCAGCC.

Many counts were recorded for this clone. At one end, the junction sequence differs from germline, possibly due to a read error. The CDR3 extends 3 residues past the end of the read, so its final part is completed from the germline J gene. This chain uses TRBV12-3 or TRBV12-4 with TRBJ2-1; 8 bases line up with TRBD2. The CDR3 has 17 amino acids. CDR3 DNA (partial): TGTGTCAGCAGTTTCCGGTGGAGCGGGAGTATGAGCAATGAG. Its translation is CVSSFRWSGSMSNE. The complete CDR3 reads CVSSFRWSGSMSNEQFF.

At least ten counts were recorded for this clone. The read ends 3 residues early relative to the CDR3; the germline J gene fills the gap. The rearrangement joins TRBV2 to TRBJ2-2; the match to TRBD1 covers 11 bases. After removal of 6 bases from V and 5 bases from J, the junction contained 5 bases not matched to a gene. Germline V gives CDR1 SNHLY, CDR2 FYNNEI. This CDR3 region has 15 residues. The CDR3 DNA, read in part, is TGTGCCAGCAGCGGACAGGGGGCTTGGACCGGGGAG. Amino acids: CASSGQGAWTGE. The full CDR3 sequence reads CASSGQGAWTGELFF.

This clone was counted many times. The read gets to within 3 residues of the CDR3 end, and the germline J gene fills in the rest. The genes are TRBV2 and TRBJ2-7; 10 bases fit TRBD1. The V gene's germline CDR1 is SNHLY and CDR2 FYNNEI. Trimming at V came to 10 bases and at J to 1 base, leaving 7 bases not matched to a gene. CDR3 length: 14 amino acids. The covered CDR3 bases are TGTGCCATCTCCTCGGGACAGGGGTCCTACGAG. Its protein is CAISSGQGSYE. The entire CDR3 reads CAISSGQGSYEQYF.

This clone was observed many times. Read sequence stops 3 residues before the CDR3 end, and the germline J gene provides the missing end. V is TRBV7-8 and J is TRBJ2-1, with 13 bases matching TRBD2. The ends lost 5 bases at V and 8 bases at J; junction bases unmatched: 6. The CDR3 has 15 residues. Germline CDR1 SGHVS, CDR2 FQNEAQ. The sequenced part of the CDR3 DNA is TGTGCCAGCAGCACAGGGACTAGCGGGACCGATGAG. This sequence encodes CASSTGTSGTDE. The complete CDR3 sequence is CASSTGTSGTDEQFF.

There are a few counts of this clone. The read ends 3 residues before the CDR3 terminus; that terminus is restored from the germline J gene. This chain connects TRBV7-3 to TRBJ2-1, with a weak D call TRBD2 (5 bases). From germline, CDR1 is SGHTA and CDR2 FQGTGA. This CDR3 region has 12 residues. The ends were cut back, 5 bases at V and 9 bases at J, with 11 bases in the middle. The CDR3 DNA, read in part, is TGTGCCAGCAGCCCAACCGCGGGTGAG. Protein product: CASSPTAGE. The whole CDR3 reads CASSPTAGEQFF.

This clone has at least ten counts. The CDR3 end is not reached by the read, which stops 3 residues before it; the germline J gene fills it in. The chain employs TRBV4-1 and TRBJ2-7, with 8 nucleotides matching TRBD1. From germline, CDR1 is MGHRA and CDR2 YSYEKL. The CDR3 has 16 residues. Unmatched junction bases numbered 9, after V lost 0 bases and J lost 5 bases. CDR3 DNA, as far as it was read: TGCGCCAGCAGCCAAGATAGACCGACAGGGGTTCACGAG. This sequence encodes CASSQDRPTGVHE. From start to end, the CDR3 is CASSQDRPTGVHEQYF.

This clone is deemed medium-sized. Incomplete CDR3 DNA: TGCAGTGCTAAAGCGGGAGACCCCATT. Its protein is CSAKAGDPI. The entire CDR3 protein is CSAKAGDPIQYF. The chain joins TRBV20-1 to TRBJ2-4, with TRBD2 matching 8 bases. The CDR3 is cut off 3 residues early in the read; its end comes from the germline J gene. Germline CDR1 DFQATT, CDR2 SNEGSKA (reference sequence). The CDR3 covers 12 residues. V dropped 4 bases and J dropped 9; count of bases not matched to a gene: 5.

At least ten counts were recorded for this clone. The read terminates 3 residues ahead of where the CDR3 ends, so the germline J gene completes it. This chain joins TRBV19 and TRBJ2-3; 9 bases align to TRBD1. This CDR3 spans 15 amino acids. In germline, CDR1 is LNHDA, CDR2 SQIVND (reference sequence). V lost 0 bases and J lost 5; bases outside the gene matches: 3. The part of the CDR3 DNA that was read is TGTGCCAGTAGTATAGAGTACAGGGGGCGAGATACG. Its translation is CASSIEYRGRDT. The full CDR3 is CASSIEYRGRDTQYF.

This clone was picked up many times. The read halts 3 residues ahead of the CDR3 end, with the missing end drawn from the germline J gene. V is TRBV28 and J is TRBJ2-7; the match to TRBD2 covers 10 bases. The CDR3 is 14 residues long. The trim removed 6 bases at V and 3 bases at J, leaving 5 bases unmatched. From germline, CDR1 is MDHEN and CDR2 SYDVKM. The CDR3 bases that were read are TGTGCCAGCAGCCTAGCGGGAGTAATCTACGAG. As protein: CASSLAGVIYE. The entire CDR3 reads CASSLAGVIYEQYF.

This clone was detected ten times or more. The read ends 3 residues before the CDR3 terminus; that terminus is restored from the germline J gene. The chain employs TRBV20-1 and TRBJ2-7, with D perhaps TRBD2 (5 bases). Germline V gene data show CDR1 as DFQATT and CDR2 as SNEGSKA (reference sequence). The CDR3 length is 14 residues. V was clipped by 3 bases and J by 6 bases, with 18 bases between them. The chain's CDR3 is CSASRVGGPLEQYF. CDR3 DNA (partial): TGCAGTGCTAGTAGGGTCGGAGGCCCCCTCGAG.

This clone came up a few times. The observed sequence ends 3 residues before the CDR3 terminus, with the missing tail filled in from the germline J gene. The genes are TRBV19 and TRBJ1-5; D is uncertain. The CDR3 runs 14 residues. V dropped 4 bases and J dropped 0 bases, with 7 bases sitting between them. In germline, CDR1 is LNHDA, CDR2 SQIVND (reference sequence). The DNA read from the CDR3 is TGTGCCAGTAGTAAGGGCAGTAGCAATCAGCCC. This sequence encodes CASSKGSSNQP. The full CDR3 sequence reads CASSKGSSNQPQHF.